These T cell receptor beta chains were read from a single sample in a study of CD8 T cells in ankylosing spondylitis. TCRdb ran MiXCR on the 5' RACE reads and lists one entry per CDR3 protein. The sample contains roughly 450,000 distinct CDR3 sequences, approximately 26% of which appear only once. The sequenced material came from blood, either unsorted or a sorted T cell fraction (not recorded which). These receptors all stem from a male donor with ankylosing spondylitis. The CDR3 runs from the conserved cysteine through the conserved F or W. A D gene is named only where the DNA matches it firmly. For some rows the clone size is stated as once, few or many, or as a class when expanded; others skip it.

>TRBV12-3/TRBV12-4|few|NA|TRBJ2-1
CASSLRLGTAYNEQFF
TGTGCCAGCAGCCTACGCCTTGGGACGGCCTACAATGAGCAGTTCTTC
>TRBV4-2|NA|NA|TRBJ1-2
CASSQEAGSYGYTF
TGTGCCAGCAGCCAAGAAGCAGGGAGCTATGGCTACACCTTC
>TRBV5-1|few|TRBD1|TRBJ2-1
CASSLGQGSFNEQFF
TGCGCCAGCAGCTTGGGACAGGGTTCCTTCAATGAGCAGTTCTTC
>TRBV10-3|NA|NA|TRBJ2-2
CAIRRAGLNTGELFF
TGTGCCATCAGGAGGGCGGGCTTGAACACCGGGGAGCTGTTTTTT
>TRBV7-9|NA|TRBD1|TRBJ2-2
CASSTQGARTGELFF
TGTGCCAGCAGTACCCAGGGGGCGCGGACCGGGGAGCTGTTTTTT
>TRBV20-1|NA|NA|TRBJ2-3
CTAGPSTDTQYF
TGCACCGCGGGGCCCAGCACAGATACGCAGTATTTT
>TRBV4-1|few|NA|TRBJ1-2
CASSQDGGGSYGYTF
TGCGCCAGCAGCCAAGATGGGGGGGGCTCCTATGGCTACACCTTC
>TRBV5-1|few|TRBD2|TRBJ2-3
CASSSGLAGELDTQYF
TGCGCCAGCAGCTCGGGACTAGCGGGAGAGCTAGATACGCAGTATTTT
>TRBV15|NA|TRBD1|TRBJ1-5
CATSRDRAGGQPQHF
TGTGCCACCAGCAGAGATCGTGCAGGGGGGCAGCCCCAGCATTTT
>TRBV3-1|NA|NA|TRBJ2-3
CASSPRGAADTQYF
TGTGCCAGCAGCCCTCGGGGGGCGGCAGATACGCAGTATTTT
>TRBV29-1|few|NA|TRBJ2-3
CSVAPEGTDTQYF
TGCAGCGTTGCCCCGGAAGGAACAGATACGCAGTATTTT
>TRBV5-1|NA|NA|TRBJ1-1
CASGADLMNTEAFF
TGCGCCAGCGGGGCAGACCTAATGAACACTGAAGCTTTCTTT
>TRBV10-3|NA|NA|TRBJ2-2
CAPDRLHLAGELFF
TGTGCCCCGGACAGACTCCACTTAGCCGGGGAGCTGTTTTTT
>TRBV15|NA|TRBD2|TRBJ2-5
CATTHRAGGRGETQYF
TGTGCCACCACACACCGAGCGGGAGGGAGAGGAGAGACCCAGTACTTC
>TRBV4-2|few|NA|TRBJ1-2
CASSQVQDRPRGYTF
TGTGCCAGCAGCCAAGTGCAGGATCGCCCCCGTGGCTACACCTTC
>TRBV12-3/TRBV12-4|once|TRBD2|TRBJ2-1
CASTPPGLAVYNEQFF
TGTGCCAGCACCCCCCCGGGACTAGCGGTTTACAATGAGCAGTTCTTC
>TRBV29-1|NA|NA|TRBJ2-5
CSSSEGADQETQYF
TGCAGCTCCTCGGAGGGGGCGGACCAAGAGACCCAGTACTTC
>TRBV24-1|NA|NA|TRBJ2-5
CATSDLETETQYF
TGTGCCACCAGTGATCTTGAGACTGAGACCCAGTACTTC
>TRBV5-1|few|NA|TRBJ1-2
CASTWGENYGYTF
TGCGCCAGCACCTGGGGTGAGAACTATGGCTACACCTTC
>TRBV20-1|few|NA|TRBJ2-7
CSALVPYEQYF
TGCAGTGCGCTCGTACCGTACGAGCAGTACTTC
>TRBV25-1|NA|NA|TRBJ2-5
CASTGTSRWEETQYF
TGTGCCAGCACCGGGACCTCGAGGTGGGAAGAGACCCAGTACTTC
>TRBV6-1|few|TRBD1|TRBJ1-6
CASILDRAGWNSPLHF
TGTGCCAGCATCCTGGACAGGGCAGGTTGGAATTCACCCCTCCACTTT
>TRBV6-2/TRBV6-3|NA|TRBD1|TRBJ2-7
CASRNPGQSSYEQYF
TGTGCCAGCAGGAATCCGGGACAGAGCTCCTACGAGCAGTACTTC
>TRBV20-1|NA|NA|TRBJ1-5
CSARDPTGQPQHF
TGCAGTGCTAGAGACCCCACGGGTCAGCCCCAGCATTTT
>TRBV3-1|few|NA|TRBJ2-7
CASTSLGHKDEQYF
TGTGCCAGCACCTCTCTGGGACATAAGGACGAGCAGTACTTC
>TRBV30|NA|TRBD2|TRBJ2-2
CAWYWSGMGTVGELFF
TGTGCCTGGTATTGGAGCGGGATGGGGACTGTCGGGGAGCTGTTTTTT
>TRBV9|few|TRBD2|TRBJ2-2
CASSASGSPRTGELFF
TGTGCCAGCAGCGCCAGCGGGAGTCCGAGGACCGGGGAGCTGTTTTTT
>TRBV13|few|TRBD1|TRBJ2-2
CASSLNRGLSTGELFF
TGTGCCAGCAGCTTGAACAGGGGGCTGAGCACCGGGGAGCTGTTTTTT
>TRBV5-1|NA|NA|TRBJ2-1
CASSSGGLADTYNEQFF
TGCGCCAGCAGCTCCGGAGGTCTAGCAGACACCTACAATGAGCAGTTCTTC
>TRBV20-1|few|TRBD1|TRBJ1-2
CSAGTGNYGYTF
TGCAGTGCTGGGACAGGGAACTATGGCTACACCTTC
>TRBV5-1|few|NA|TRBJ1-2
CASSWKDSYGYTF
TGCGCCAGCAGCTGGAAAGATTCCTATGGCTACACCTTC
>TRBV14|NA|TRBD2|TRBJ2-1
CASSQDGRGGLNEQFF
TGTGCCAGCAGCCAAGACGGTCGCGGGGGATTGAATGAGCAGTTCTTC
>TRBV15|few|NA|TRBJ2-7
CATSRDTTWGMDEQYF
TGTGCCACCAGCAGAGATACGACCTGGGGGATGGACGAGCAGTACTTC
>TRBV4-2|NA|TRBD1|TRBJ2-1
CASSQEPTGPSGEQFF
TGTGCCAGCAGCCAAGAACCGACAGGGCCGTCGGGTGAGCAGTTCTTC
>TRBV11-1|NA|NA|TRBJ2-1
CASSWGTGSPSYNEQFF
TGTGCCAGCAGCTGGGGTACAGGGTCCCCCTCCTACAATGAGCAGTTCTTC
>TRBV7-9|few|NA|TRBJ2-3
CASSLATGPSTDTQYF
TGTGCCAGCAGCTTAGCGACGGGACCCAGCACAGATACGCAGTATTTT
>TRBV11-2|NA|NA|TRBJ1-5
CASSPGRHQPQHF
TGTGCCAGCAGCCCGGGACGGCATCAGCCCCAGCATTTT
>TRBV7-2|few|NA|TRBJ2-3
CASSLTTQKSYTDTQYF
TGTGCCAGCAGCCTGACTACTCAGAAGAGTTACACAGATACGCAGTATTTT
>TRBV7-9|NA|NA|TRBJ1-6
CASSGGFNSPLHF
TGTGCCAGCAGCGGAGGGTTTAATTCACCCCTCCACTTT
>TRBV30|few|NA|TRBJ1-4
CAWGAGTLPGEKLFF
TGTGCCTGGGGAGCCGGGACGCTCCCAGGGGAAAAACTGTTTTTT
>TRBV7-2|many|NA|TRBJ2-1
CASSTRQTNEQFF
TGTGCCAGCAGCACTCGACAGACGAATGAGCAGTTCTTC
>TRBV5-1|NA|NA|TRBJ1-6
CASSLSRGISPLHF
TGCGCCAGCAGCTTGAGTCGGGGAATATCACCCCTCCACTTT
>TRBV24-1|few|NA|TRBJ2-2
CATSGGRRTGELFF
TGTGCCACCAGTGGTGGGAGACGAACCGGGGAGCTGTTTTTT
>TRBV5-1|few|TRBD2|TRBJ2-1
CASRGTGTSLLNEQFF
TGCGCCAGCAGGGGCACCGGGACTAGTCTTTTAAATGAGCAGTTCTTC
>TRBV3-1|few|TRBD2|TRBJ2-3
CASSRGGLVDTQYF
TGTGCCAGCAGCCGGGGGGGACTCGTAGATACGCAGTATTTT
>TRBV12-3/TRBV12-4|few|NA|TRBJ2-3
CASSPTPGLQGTVDTQYF
TGTGCCAGCAGCCCAACCCCGGGACTTCAAGGCACAGTGGATACGCAGTATTTT
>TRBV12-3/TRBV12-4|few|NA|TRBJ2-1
CASRLSGLTYNEQFF
TGTGCCAGCCGTCTTAGCGGTTTGACCTACAATGAGCAGTTCTTC